This TCR beta chain originates from a study of blood T cells in healthy people across ages. Study-level points and caveats: Getting older went along with TCR beta diversity per million T cells dropping roughly linearly.

A sample-barcoded 5' primer and a J-beta primer mix were used in a second PCR of roughly 7 to 12 cycles. Each CDR3 protein is one row after TCRdb ran MiXCR on the 5' RACE reads. Of 550,000 to 800,000 distinct CDR3 sequences detected, around 32% appear once; the ten largest clones hold approximately 15%. This clonotype has a count of ten or more. Its target is not known. Germline CDR1 reads MGHRA; CDR2 reads YSYEKL. With 1 base removed from V and 7 bases from J, the gap between germline ends came to 20 bases. The CDR3 is 17 residues long. This chain uses TRBV4-1 with TRBJ1-5; perhaps TRBD1 as D (5 bases). The source is a woman older than 75 in good health. Material: blood. CDR3 amino acids: CASSQAAPGASRQPQHF. The CDR3 DNA follows: TGCGCCAGCAGCCAAGCCGCCCCTGGGGCCTCGCGGCAGCCCCAGCATTTT.